The 23 T cell receptor beta chains reported below all come from one sample, sequenced in a study of blood T cell repertoires in COVID-19 (dated by TCRdb to about 2020). The library was produced with the immunoSEQ multiplex PCR assay. The immuneACCESS repertoire file appears here via TCRdb, limited to in-frame rearrangements. These files lack a portion of the clones; in checked studies, under half of the deficit traces to unresolved V genes, and the cause of the others is not known. This sample comprises 100,000 to 150,000 clones, around four fifths of them detected only once. Approximately 10% of the sample lies in the top ten. The sequenced material came from peripheral blood. The receptors stem from a man aged 60-69 years with acute or convalescent COVID-19.

The gene calls are TRBV4-1 and TRBJ2-1; 10 bases fit TRBD1. Germline V gives CDR1 MGHRA, CDR2 YSYEKL. Trimming cost V 0 bases and J 10 bases; bases outside gene matches: 9. The CDR3 consists of 16 residues. DNA for the CDR3: TGCGCCAGCAGCCAAGATATCAGGACAGGGGGTGAGGAGCAGTTCTTC. This translates into CASSQDIRTGGEEQFF.

The chain's CDR3 is CASSSRGSPNTEAFF. The CDR3 DNA sequence: TGTGCCAGCAGTTCTCGCGGGAGCCCGAACACTGAAGCTTTCTTT. The chain employs TRBV6-5 and TRBJ1-1; D call uncertain. Germline V lookup: CDR1 MNHEY, CDR2 SVGAGI. Trimming removed 4 bases from V and 1 base from J, with 13 bases in between. The CDR3 is 15 residues long.

The V gene is TRBV27, the J gene TRBJ2-3, with D hard to call. Germline CDR1 is MNHEY and CDR2 is SMNVEV (reference sequence). The CDR3 runs to 14 residues. The V end lost 1 base, the J end lost 6 bases, and 11 bases lay between the germline ends. CDR3 amino acids: CASSLYPRRDTQYF. The CDR3 nucleotides read TGTGCCAGCAGTTTATATCCCCGGCGGGATACGCAGTATTTT.

The gene calls are TRBV5-5 and TRBJ2-5; TRBD2 aligns across 10 bases. The germline V gene has CDR1 SGHKS and CDR2 YYEKEE (reference sequence). The CDR3 loop spans 18 amino acids. Unmatched junction bases numbered 14, after V lost 2 bases and J lost 4 bases. The CDR3 loop reads CASSFGGASGSWSETQYF. The CDR3 bases are TGTGCCAGCAGCTTCGGCGGTGCTAGCGGGAGTTGGTCAGAGACCCAGTACTTC.

This rearrangement joins TRBV5-5 to TRBJ1-3, with D maybe TRBD1 (6 bases). CDR3 size: 15 residues. Trimming removed 1 base from V and 5 bases from J, with 13 bases in between. CDR1 and CDR2 (germline): SGHKS, YYEKEE (reference sequence). DNA for the CDR3: TGTGCCAGCAGCTTGTCACGGCAGGGGCGAAACACCATATATTTT. Protein sequence: CASSLSRQGRNTIYF.

J is TRBJ2-1 and V is TRBV9; D is ambiguous. The CDR3 sequence is 15 residues long. V dropped 1 base and J dropped 7 bases, with 15 bases sitting between them. The V gene's germline CDR1 is SGDLS and CDR2 YYNGEE. The CDR3 nucleotides are TGTGCCAGCAGCGTAAACCCGGAGTCGTGGAATGAGCAGTTCTTC. Amino acid sequence: CASSVNPESWNEQFF.

The chain couples TRBV15 to TRBJ1-1, with D hard to call. Germline CDR1 is LNHNV and CDR2 is YYDKDF (reference sequence). The CDR3 totals 14 residues. Trimming stripped 0 bases from V and 0 bases from J, with 5 bases between. The chain's CDR3 is CATSRDEVNTEAFF. The CDR3, as DNA: TGTGCCACCAGCAGAGATGAGGTGAACACTGAAGCTTTCTTT.

The rearrangement joins TRBV5-1 to TRBJ2-7, with 9 bases fitting TRBD1. The V gene's germline CDR1 is SGHRS and CDR2 YFSETQ. Germline trimming cut 4 bases from V and 3 bases from J; bases unmatched to any gene: 8. CDR3 length: 15 residues. DNA for the CDR3: TGCGCCAGCAGCAGTCGGACAGGGGCCGACTACGAGCAGTACTTC. It translates to CASSSRTGADYEQYF.

This clone was detected a few times. V gene TRBV27 combines with J gene TRBJ2-2; 10 bases match TRBD2. With 5 bases clipped from V and 2 bases from J, the junction kept 5 bases outside the gene matches. Germline V CDR1 and CDR2: MNHEY, SMNVEV (reference sequence). This CDR3 has 16 residues. CDR3 coding DNA: TGTGCCAGCAGTCCGACTAGCGGGTTCAACACCGGGGAGCTGTTTTTT. This encodes CASSPTSGFNTGELFF.

The rearrangement joins TRBV2 to TRBJ2-7; 7 bases line up with TRBD2. J lost 4 bases, V lost 4 bases, and 4 bases had no gene match. Germline loops: CDR1 SNHLY, CDR2 FYNNEI. CDR3 length: 13 residues. The CDR3 is CASSVASGYEQYF. CDR3 coding DNA: TGTGCCAGCAGTGTGGCTAGCGGATACGAGCAGTACTTC.

There are a few counts of this clone. The chain employs TRBV5-1 and TRBJ2-5; D possibly corresponds to TRBD2 (7 bases). Trimming took 4 bases from V and 9 from J, leaving 16 bases between them. The CDR3 sequence is 13 residues long. CDR1 and CDR2 (germline): SGHRS, YFSETQ. CDR3 coding DNA: TGCGCCAGCAGCGGAGGGGGGGGAGACCCCCAGTACTTC. It codes for CASSGGGGDPQYF.

The chain is built from TRBV10-3 and TRBJ2-7; TRBD1 aligns across 9 bases. CDR1 ENHRY and CDR2 SYGVKD come from the germline V gene. Trimming at V came to 2 bases and at J to 3 bases, leaving 5 bases not matched to a gene. This CDR3 comprises 15 residues. The CDR3 protein is CAISEPGQGYYEQYF. As DNA, the CDR3 is TGTGCCATCAGTGAGCCGGGACAGGGCTACTACGAGCAGTACTTC.

The V gene is TRBV24-1, the J gene TRBJ2-2; 10 bases line up with TRBD2. Looked up from germline, CDR1 is KGHDR and CDR2 is SFDVKD. This CDR3 has 17 residues. Trimming cost V 4 bases and J 1 base; bases outside gene matches: 5. As DNA, the CDR3 is TGTGCCACCAGTGACCCGGGACTAGCGCTGAACACCGGGGAGCTGTTTTTT. Translated: CATSDPGLALNTGELFF.

The DNA of the CDR3 is TGTGCCAGCGGCGACAGTATTCCCAATGAGCAGTTCTTC. It is translated as CASGDSIPNEQFF. V is TRBV28 and J is TRBJ2-1; possible D gene TRBD1, 5 bases. With 8 bases removed from V and 6 bases from J, the gap between germline ends came to 14 bases. Germline V gene lookup returns CDR1 MDHEN and CDR2 SYDVKM. This CDR3 has 13 amino acids.

The chain employs TRBV18 and TRBJ1-4; D is unresolved. Germline CDR1 is KGHSH and CDR2 is LQKENI. The V and J ends lost 3 bases and 0 bases respectively, with 8 bases between them. This CDR3 region has 15 residues. CDR3 bases: TGTGCCAGCTCACCTCAGAGGGCAACTAATGAAAAACTGTTTTTT. Its protein product is CASSPQRATNEKLFF.

The V gene is TRBV18, the J gene TRBJ2-7; perhaps TRBD2 as D (5 bases). The germline gives CDR1 KGHSH, CDR2 LQKENI. This CDR3 is built from 13 residues. With 3 bases removed from V and 3 bases from J, the gap between germline ends came to 9 bases. CDR3 coding DNA: TGTGCCAGCTCACCCCGGGCGGGCTACGAGCAGTACTTC. It codes for CASSPRAGYEQYF.

The table lists this clone with many counts. The chain couples TRBV28 to TRBJ1-1, with D perhaps matching TRBD1 (5 bases). The CDR3 loop spans 15 amino acids. Trimming took 7 bases from V and 10 from J, leaving 25 bases between them. The V gene's germline CDR1 is MDHEN and CDR2 SYDVKM. CDR3 in amino acids: CASTLSAGRLTPAFF. CDR3 nucleotides: TGTGCCAGCACTCTTAGCGCGGGACGGCTAACTCCAGCTTTCTTT. Drawing the rest from reference TRBV28 and TRBJ1-1, the complete variable domain is DVKVTQSSRYLVKRTGEKVFLECVQDMDHENMFWYRQDPGLGLRLIYFSYDVKMKEKGDIPEGYSVSREKKERFSLILESASTNQTSMYLCASTLSAGRLTPAFFGQGTRLTVV.

This clone was picked up a small number of times. The chain links TRBV7-9 to TRBJ1-1; D gene ambiguous. This CDR3 has 13 amino acids. CDR1 and CDR2 (germline): SEHNR, FQNEAQ (reference sequence). Trimming took 2 bases from V and 8 from J, leaving 12 bases between them. CDR3 in amino acids: CASSLREGHEAFF. Here the CDR3 DNA reads TGTGCCAGCAGCTTACGGGAGGGCCACGAAGCTTTCTTT.

The chain has TRBV14 and TRBJ1-1; 7 bases fit TRBD1. CDR3 size: 16 residues. Germline V CDR1 and CDR2: SGHDN, FVKESK. Trimming took 3 bases from V and 1 from J; bases not matched to a gene: 8. CDR3 DNA sequence: TGTGCCAGCAGCCATCGGAGGGCAGGGGGGAACACTGAAGCTTTCTTT. Translated: CASSHRRAGGNTEAFF. Full variable domain (outside the CDR3, taken from reference TRBV14 and TRBJ1-1): EAGVTQFPSHSVIEKGQTVTLRCDPISGHDNLYWYRRVMGKEIKFLLHFVKESKQDESGMPNNRFLAERTGGTYSTLKVQPAELEDSGVYFCASSHRRAGGNTEAFFGQGTRLTVV.

The genes are TRBV4-2 and TRBJ2-2; D is possibly TRBD2 (6 bases). The CDR3 has 16 residues. Germline V gene data show CDR1 as LGHNA and CDR2 as YNFKEQ. The V end lost 1 base, the J end lost 6 bases, and 15 bases lay between the germline ends. CDR3 sequence: CASSQVGGIKAGELFF. The CDR3 DNA is TGTGCCAGCAGCCAAGTTGGCGGGATTAAGGCCGGGGAGCTGTTTTTT.

The V and J genes are TRBV18 and TRBJ2-5; D is unclear. The CDR3 runs 22 residues. CDR1 is KGHSH, CDR2 LQKENI, per germline. The V and J ends lost 3 bases and 5 bases respectively, with 37 bases between them. The DNA of the CDR3 is TGTGCCAGCTCACCGTCTCCAGCATTTTTATGGAGAGTCGCAGATCCCTCGGAGACCCAGTACTTC. Its protein product is CASSPSPAFLWRVADPSETQYF. Combining the CDR3 with reference TRBV18 and TRBJ2-5 gives the whole variable domain NAGVMQNPRHLVRRRGQEARLRCSPMKGHSHVYWYRQLPEEGLKFMVYLQKENIIDESGMPKERFSAEFPKEGPSILRIQQVVRGDSAAYFCASSPSPAFLWRVADPSETQYFGPGTRLLVL.

This clone has only one observation. The chain joins TRBV7-2 to TRBJ1-2, with D possibly being TRBD1 (5 bases). The CDR3 runs to 15 residues. Germline CDR1 reads SGHTA; CDR2 reads FQGNSA. Trimming cost V 0 bases and J 4 bases, with 12 bases left between them. CDR3 region: CASSLAAGKSYGYTF. In nucleotides, the CDR3 is TGTGCCAGCAGCTTAGCAGCAGGGAAAAGCTATGGCTACACCTTC.

V usage is TRBV5-6 and J usage is TRBJ2-5; TRBD2 matches at 13 bases. V trimming: 4 bases; J trimming: 7 bases; junction bases outside the gene matches: 19. The CDR3 runs to 19 residues. Germline V gene lookup returns CDR1 SGHDT and CDR2 YYEEEE. This chain's CDR3 is CASSMLTSGRADFLRTQYF. In DNA form, the CDR3 reads TGTGCCAGCAGCATGTTAACTAGCGGGAGGGCCGATTTTCTTCGGACCCAGTACTTC.